Here is one T cell receptor (beta chain) with its context. The entry originates in a study of blood T cell repertoires in COVID-19. The wider study: Sites across the United States, Italy and Spain contributed samples from acute and convalescent COVID-19. In each case, the material was cDNA or gDNA derived from T cells, B-cell-depleted T cells, or PBMCs.

Participant ages covered roughly 18 to 90 years across around 25 US areas. Germline V CDR1 and CDR2: SQVTM, ANQGSEA. This CDR3 has 16 amino acids. After removal of 4 bases from V and 4 bases from J, the junction contained 9 bases not matched to a gene. Sequenced by immunoSEQ multiplex PCR; TCRdb stores in-frame clones only, minus some. The data contain 350,000 to 400,000 clones, 85% to 90% of them singletons. The V and J genes are TRBV29-1 and TRBJ2-1, with 11 bases matching TRBD2. Sequenced input: PBMCs or T cells enriched from blood (not recorded which). The receptor was derived from a woman between 25 and 40 years old with acute COVID-19. CDR3 residues: CSVVSRLAGGYNEQFF. In DNA form, the CDR3 reads TGCAGCGTTGTTAGTCGGCTAGCGGGGGGATACAATGAGCAGTTCTTC.